This T cell receptor beta chain appears in the sequencing data of a study of beta chain features in type 1 diabetes. The study reverse transcribed the entire isolated RNA, so it sequenced expressed TCRB transcripts. Approximately 3.9 million reads per sample were averaged for naive, central memory and regulatory samples. Clones were read by immunoSEQ multiplex PCR, and TCRdb kept only the in-frame ones, dropping some. The sample holds some 250,000 clones; approximately 11% are singletons and the top ten take over 0.015%. Study-wide results and limits: Within each of all four CD4+ subsets, Type 1 diabetes patients had TCRB CDR3s that were moderately but significantly shorter. In type 1 diabetes patients, VDJ junctions had fewer insertions; deletions at these junctions were more frequent.

About this clone itself: What it binds is unknown.

CD4+ cells of the naive, central memory, regulatory and stem cell-like memory types were sorted via CD45RO/CCR7/CD25/CD127/CD95/CD27. CDR3 size: 14 residues. Trimming removed 7 bases at V and 3 bases at J, with 15 bases between. Germline lookup yields CDR1 SGHRS and CDR2 YFSETQ. The rearrangement links TRBV5-1 to TRBJ2-3, with a tentative D call TRBD1 (6 bases). The TCR was taken from a man aged 25 to 40 with type 1 diabetes. Sample: naive CD4+ T cells from blood. CDR3 in DNA: TGCGCCAGCGGAAACAGGGTTCGAACAGATACGCAGTATTTT. Protein product: CASGNRVRTDTQYF.